The TCR beta chain under discussion was sequenced for a study of cytomegalovirus exposure and HLA in healthy donors. Study outcomes and limitations: Some V segments could not be told apart, so they were left out, TRBV6-2 and TRBV6-3 among them.

It was with 60 Vbeta and 13 Jbeta primers that the PCR ran. This table comes from immunoSEQ multiplex PCR, and its TCRdb copy is limited to in-frame clones, with some not included. The sample records some 130,000 clones, around four fifths being singletons. This clone was seen a single time. Its target is unknown. Trimming cost V 3 bases and J 5 bases; bases outside gene matches: 9. CDR3 length equals 15 residues. From germline, CDR1 is SGHDN and CDR2 FVKESK. The rearrangement links TRBV14 to TRBJ2-5, with 7 bases fitting TRBD2. This clonotype originated in a male donor in good health and CMV-seronegative. What was sequenced was PBMCs. The chain's CDR3 is CASSQSRLARETQYF. As DNA, the CDR3 is TGTGCCAGCAGCCAGTCGAGACTAGCACGGGAGACCCAGTACTTC. Full variable domain (remainder filled in from reference TRBV14 and TRBJ2-5): EAGVTQFPSHSVIEKGQTVTLRCDPISGHDNLYWYRRVMGKEIKFLLHFVKESKQDESGMPNNRFLAERTGGTYSTLKVQPAELEDSGVYFCASSQSRLARETQYFGPGTRLLVL.